This passage covers 21 T cell receptor beta chains from one sample sequenced in a study of response to subunit inactivated influenza vaccine (dated by TCRdb to 2016 to 2019). The library was made by RT-PCR. Sequencing relied on an Illumina HiSeq 2500. Using fastp at Q25 and MiXCR, TCRdb reprocessed the public reads and kept productive beta chains. A single entry per CDR3 protein holds the most common genes and DNA from its merged rows. For this sample the table gives 200,000 to 250,000 distinct CDR3 sequences, of which 12% were detected only once. 7.8% of the sample goes to the ten largest clones. Here the sequenced sample was non-naive T cells sorted from PBMCs, taken 14 to 15 days before vaccination. The sample's cell subset or site label, decoded: memory T cell fraction. The receptors here all came from a man in his fifties who received an inactivated influenza vaccine. Donor details come from another sample of the same person, matched by shared clones.

This chain connects TRBV12-3 or TRBV12-4 to TRBJ2-5; 11 bases are a match to TRBD1. This CDR3 region has 15 residues. The V gene end was trimmed by 4 bases and the J gene end by 5 bases; junction bases not matched to a gene: 6. The CDR3 reads CASSSGTGGRETQYF. CDR3 coding DNA: TGTGCCAGCAGTTCCGGGACAGGGGGTCGGGAGACCCAGTACTTC.

This clonotype was recorded a few times. The chain employs TRBV2 and TRBJ1-2; D gene unclear. Looked up from germline, CDR1 is SNHLY and CDR2 is FYNNEI. This CDR3 has 15 residues. Trimming shortened V by 6 bases and J by 0 bases, and 14 bases separated the two germline ends. Here the CDR3 reads CASSRDGISNYGYTF. The CDR3 nucleotides read TGTGCCAGCAGCCGAGACGGCATATCTAACTATGGCTACACCTTC.

This clonotype has more than one count but fewer than ten. The chain combines TRBV20-1 with TRBJ2-5; D uncertain. CDR3 length: 14 residues. The V end was cut by 1 base, the J end by 5 bases, with 14 bases between. Looked up from germline, CDR1 is DFQATT and CDR2 is SNEGSKA (reference sequence). The DNA of the CDR3 is TGCAGTGCTAGAGTGGCTGCTAGGGTGGAGACCCAGTACTTC. Protein product: CSARVAARVETQYF.

This clonotype was recorded at least ten times. V gene TRBV5-1 combines with J gene TRBJ1-4, with D unclear. The CDR3 covers 13 residues. V was trimmed by 0 bases and J by 7 bases, leaving 7 bases between them. From germline, CDR1 is SGHRS and CDR2 YFSETQ. The CDR3 region is CASSLEDREKLFF. As DNA, the CDR3 is TGCGCCAGCAGCTTGGAGGACCGTGAAAAACTGTTTTTT.

In regard to this clonotype: Possible read error: a much larger clone is one base away. The conserved final phenylalanine or tryptophan is absent from the CDR3, which likely points to a read error. V and J are TRBV18 and TRBJ2-5, with 7 bases matching TRBD1. Germline lookup yields CDR1 KGHSH and CDR2 LQKENI. The CDR3 runs to 14 residues. V shed 5 bases, J shed 5 bases, and the junction held 8 bases outside the gene matches. The chain's CDR3 is CASSSIQGTETQYL. The CDR3 coding sequence is TGTGCCAGCTCATCCATACAGGGGACGGAGACCCAGTACCTC.

The sample holds a few counts of this clonotype. This chain uses TRBV5-6 with TRBJ1-2; tentatively, D is TRBD1 (6 bases). Per germline, CDR1 SGHDT and CDR2 YYEEEE. The CDR3 has 14 amino acids. V lost 4 bases and J lost 7, with 17 bases in between. The CDR3 region is CASSLGQKALGYTF. The CDR3 DNA follows: TGTGCCAGCAGCCTCGGACAGAAAGCTCTTGGCTACACCTTC.

This clonotype was found many times. This chain connects TRBV10-3 to TRBJ2-1; 7 bases map to TRBD2. The CDR3 covers 16 residues. The V and J ends lost 0 bases and 6 bases, in that order; junction bases with no gene match: 8. CDR1 ENHRY and CDR2 SYGVKD come from the germline V gene. The CDR3 sequence: CAISESEGRGPNEQFF. In DNA, the CDR3 is TGTGCCATCAGTGAGTCTGAGGGGAGGGGACCCAATGAGCAGTTCTTC.

J is TRBJ2-7 and V is TRBV5-1; the D gene is possibly TRBD2 (5 bases). Deletions cut 2 bases from V and 2 bases from J, with 11 bases between. CDR1 is SGHRS, CDR2 YFSETQ, per germline. This CDR3 is built from 14 residues. CDR3 in amino acids: CASSFEGATYEQYF. CDR3 coding DNA: TGCGCCAGCAGCTTCGAGGGCGCCACCTACGAGCAGTACTTC.

The chain recombines TRBV7-8 with TRBJ2-5; 7 bases are a match to TRBD2. The CDR3 is made up of 17 amino acids. Germline V lookup: CDR1 SGHVS, CDR2 FQNEAQ. The J segment lost 2 bases and the V segment lost 5 bases, leaving 14 bases of the junction unmatched. Here the CDR3 reads CASSLLFSGGDQETQYF. The CDR3 DNA is TGTGCCAGCAGCCTCCTTTTTTCGGGAGGTGATCAAGAGACCCAGTACTTC.

This clonotype showed up just a few times. The gene calls are TRBV20-1 and TRBJ1-6, with D uncertain. Trimming removed 2 bases at V and 0 bases at J, with 11 bases between. Per the germline V gene, CDR1 is DFQATT and CDR2 is SNEGSKA (reference sequence). The CDR3 has 16 residues. The CDR3: CSARRTSSSYNSPLHF. The CDR3 coding sequence is TGCAGTGCTAGAAGGACGTCCAGCTCCTATAATTCACCCCTCCACTTT.

This clonotype was counted only a few times. This chain connects TRBV19 to TRBJ1-5; TRBD1 agrees at 9 bases. This CDR3 has 16 amino acids. Trimming at V came to 7 bases and at J to 7 bases, leaving 14 bases not matched to a gene. CDR1 is LNHDA and CDR2 is SQIVND in the germline V gene (reference sequence). The CDR3 nucleotides are TGTGCCAGTACCCCGGTGGACAGGGGTTTCGGACAGCCCCAGCATTTT. Translation gives CASTPVDRGFGQPQHF.

This clonotype has more than one count but fewer than ten. The J gene is TRBJ2-7, the V gene TRBV10-3; TRBD1 or TRBD2 may be the D gene (6 bases each). The germline V and J ends were trimmed by 10 bases and 0 bases, with 13 bases remaining between them. The germline gives CDR1 ENHRY, CDR2 SYGVKD. CDR3 length equals 13 residues. Here the CDR3 reads CATLGGLSYEQYF. The CDR3 DNA reads TGTGCCACCCTCGGGGGCCTCTCCTACGAGCAGTACTTC.

This clonotype was detected only a few times. J is TRBJ2-2 and V is TRBV5-1; the D gene could be TRBD1 or TRBD2 (5 bases each). V gave up 4 bases and J gave up 3 bases, with 16 bases separating them. CDR1 is SGHRS, CDR2 YFSETQ, per germline. CDR3 length: 16 amino acids. CDR3: CASSPGRGAYTGELFF. The CDR3 DNA reads TGCGCCAGCAGCCCCGGGCGAGGGGCGTACACCGGGGAGCTGTTTTTT.

The J gene is TRBJ1-3, the V gene TRBV20-1; perhaps TRBD1 as D (6 bases). CDR3 length: 14 residues. Looked up from germline, CDR1 is DFQATT and CDR2 is SNEGSKA (reference sequence). Between the trimmed V and J ends, which lost 0 bases and 2 bases, there was a span of 8 bases. The CDR3 nucleotides read TGCAGTGCTAGAGATCACAGGGCTGGAAACACCATATATTTT. It specifies CSARDHRAGNTIYF.

This clonotype was detected many times. This chain uses TRBV7-9 with TRBJ2-7; 7 bases map to TRBD1. The V gene's germline CDR1 is SEHNR and CDR2 FQNEAQ (reference sequence). CDR3 length: 13 amino acids. Germline trimming cut 3 bases from V and 7 bases from J; bases unmatched to any gene: 6. The DNA of the CDR3 is TGTGCCAGCAGCTTCCCGGGACAGACAGAGCAGTACTTC. Its protein product is CASSFPGQTEQYF.

This clonotype has a count of ten or more. V and J are TRBV3-1 and TRBJ2-5; D is possibly TRBD2 (6 bases). Trimming pared 0 bases from V and 8 bases from J, leaving 13 bases between. This CDR3 has 14 amino acids. The germline gives CDR1 LGHDT, CDR2 YNNKEL (reference sequence). The CDR3 DNA reads TGTGCCAGCAGCCAAGATCACGGAGGGGTTACCCAGTACTTC. Translating it yields CASSQDHGGVTQYF.

The CDR3 region is CASSGYYSSYNEQFF. CDR3 DNA sequence: TGTGCCAGTAGTGGATACTATAGCTCCTACAATGAGCAGTTCTTC. The chain carries TRBV19 and TRBJ2-1; the D is unclear. Germline loops: CDR1 LNHDA, CDR2 SQIVND (reference sequence). Trimming stripped 5 bases from V and 0 bases from J, with 11 bases between. The CDR3 has 15 amino acids.

The chain has TRBV7-2 and TRBJ2-1, with 9 bases matching TRBD2. The ends lost 2 bases at V and 5 bases at J; junction bases unmatched: 4. Germline values: CDR1 SGHTA, CDR2 FQGNSA. There are 15 residues in the CDR3. The CDR3 is CASSLSAGGHNEQFF. The CDR3 DNA reads as TGTGCCAGCAGCTTATCCGCGGGAGGGCACAATGAGCAGTTCTTC.

This clonotype was observed a handful of times. The chain couples TRBV6-1 to TRBJ1-1; D is unresolved. The CDR3 totals 13 residues. CDR1 is MNHNS and CDR2 is SASEGT in the germline V gene. V lost 7 bases to trimming and J lost 10 bases, with 19 bases between them. The CDR3 here is CASTSIYTPPAFF. CDR3 coding DNA: TGTGCCAGCACCTCAATCTATACACCCCCAGCTTTCTTT.

This chain links TRBV6-2 or TRBV6-3 with TRBJ1-2; D is ambiguous. The CDR3 extends over 12 amino acids. The germline V gene has CDR1 MNHEY and CDR2 SVGEGT. Trimming shortened V by 4 bases and J by 1 base, and 4 bases separated the two germline ends. The CDR3 loop is CASSSYNYGYTF. The CDR3 region has the DNA TGTGCCAGCAGTTCCTATAACTATGGCTACACCTTC.

The sample holds a few counts of this clonotype. The rearrangement uses TRBV11-2 and TRBJ2-3, with D perhaps matching TRBD1 (6 bases). The ends were cut back, 3 bases at V and 4 bases at J, with 11 bases in the middle. Per the germline V gene, CDR1 is SGHAT and CDR2 is FQNNGV. CDR3 length equals 14 residues. As DNA, the CDR3 is TGTGCCAGCAGCTTCGCAGGGGAGTCAGATACGCAGTATTTT. This encodes CASSFAGESDTQYF.